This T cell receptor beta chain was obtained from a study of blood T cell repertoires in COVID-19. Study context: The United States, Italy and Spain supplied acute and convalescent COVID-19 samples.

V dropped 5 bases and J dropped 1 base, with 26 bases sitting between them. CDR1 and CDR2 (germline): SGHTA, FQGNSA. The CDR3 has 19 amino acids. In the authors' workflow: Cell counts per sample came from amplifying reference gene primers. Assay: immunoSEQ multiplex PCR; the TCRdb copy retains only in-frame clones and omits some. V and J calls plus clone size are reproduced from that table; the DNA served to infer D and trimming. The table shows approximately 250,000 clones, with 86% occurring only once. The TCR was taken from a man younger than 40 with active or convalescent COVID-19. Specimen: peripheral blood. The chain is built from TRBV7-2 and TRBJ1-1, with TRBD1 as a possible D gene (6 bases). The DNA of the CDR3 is TGTGCCAGCAGCCAAGCCCTTACAGGGAATGGTATGAGGAACACTGAAGCTTTCTTT. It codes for CASSQALTGNGMRNTEAFF. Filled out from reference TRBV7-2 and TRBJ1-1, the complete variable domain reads GAGVSQSPSNKVTEKGKDVELRCDPISGHTALYWYRQSLGQGLEFLIYFQGNSAPDKSGLPSDRFSAERTGGSVSTLTIQRTQQEDSAVYLCASSQALTGNGMRNTEAFFGQGTRLTVV.